This entry describes one T cell receptor (beta chain). This sample stems from a study of blood T cell repertoires in COVID-19. Germline V lookup: CDR1 SGHDN, CDR2 FVKESK. V shed 1 base and J 2 bases; nucleotides not matched to a gene: 4. CDR3 length: 16 amino acids. The repertoire was sequenced with immunoSEQ multiplex PCR; TCRdb's copy has only in-frame clones and lacks some. The repertoire holds fewer than 250,000 clones, less than 90% seen once, with less than 0.75% in the top ten. What was sequenced was peripheral blood. V usage is TRBV14 and J usage is TRBJ2-5, with TRBD1 matching 10 bases. The clonotype originates from a man aged 35-49 years with acute or convalescent COVID-19. The CDR3 spells CASSQVGQGPQETQYF. The DNA of the CDR3 is TGTGCCAGCAGCCAAGTGGGACAGGGGCCTCAAGAGACCCAGTACTTC.